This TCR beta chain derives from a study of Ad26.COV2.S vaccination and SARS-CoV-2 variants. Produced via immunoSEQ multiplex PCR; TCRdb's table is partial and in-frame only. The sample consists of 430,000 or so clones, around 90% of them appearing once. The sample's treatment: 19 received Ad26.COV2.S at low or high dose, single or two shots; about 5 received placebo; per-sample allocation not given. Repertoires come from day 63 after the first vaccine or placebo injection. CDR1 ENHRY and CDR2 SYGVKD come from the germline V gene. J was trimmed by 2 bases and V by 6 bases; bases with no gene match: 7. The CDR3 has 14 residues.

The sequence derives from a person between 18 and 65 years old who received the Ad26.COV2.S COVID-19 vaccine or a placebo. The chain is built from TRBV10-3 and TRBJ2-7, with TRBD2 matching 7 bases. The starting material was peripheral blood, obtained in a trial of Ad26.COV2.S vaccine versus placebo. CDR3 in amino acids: CAISERETAYEQYF. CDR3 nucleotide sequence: TGTGCCATCAGCGAGCGGGAAACCGCCTACGAGCAGTACTTC.